This is a list of T cell receptor beta chains from one sample in a study of identical twins. MiXCR, run by TCRdb on the 5' RACE reads, gives a single entry per CDR3 protein. Of around 480,000 distinct CDR3 sequences listed, 12% to 15% were seen once; the top ten hold around 0.57%. These data were likewise used in another study, on yellow fever vaccine responses in identical twins.

Sequenced material: CD4+ T cells sorted from blood. The source of these receptors is a woman aged 18-29 years in good health. CDR3s include the opening cysteine and the closing phenylalanine or tryptophan. A D gene is named only where the DNA matches it firmly. Clone size appears in some rows only: once, few, many, or a class for an expanded clone.

v_call	j_call	d_call	clone_size	cdr3_aa	cdr3_nt
TRBV20-1	TRBJ2-7	TRBD2	few	CSATSGRAYEQYF	TGCAGTGCTACTAGCGGGAGGGCCTACGAGCAGTACTTC
TRBV4-1	TRBJ2-5	-	few	CASSQIKGETQYF	TGCGCCAGCAGCCAAATTAAAGGGGAGACCCAGTACTTC
TRBV15	TRBJ1-1	-	-	CATSRDYGGNTEAFF	TGTGCCACCAGCAGAGATTACGGGGGGAACACTGAAGCTTTCTTT
TRBV29-1	TRBJ2-2	TRBD2	-	CSVEYSGQLTGELFF	TGCAGCGTTGAATATAGCGGGCAGCTCACCGGGGAGCTGTTTTTT
TRBV6-5	TRBJ2-3	-	few	CASSYGITSTDTQYF	TGTGCCAGCAGTTACGGAATAACTAGCACAGATACGCAGTATTTT
TRBV5-1	TRBJ2-7	TRBD1	-	CASPWDRSYEQYF	TGCGCCAGCCCTTGGGACAGATCCTACGAGCAGTACTTC
TRBV18	TRBJ2-5	-	-	CASSPRESTVQYF	TGTGCCAGCTCACCAAGGGAGAGTACCGTCCAGTACTTC
TRBV6-5	TRBJ2-5	TRBD2	few	CASSYSGLAEQETQYF	TGTGCCAGCAGTTACTCTGGACTAGCGGAACAAGAGACCCAGTACTTC
TRBV7-3	TRBJ2-1	TRBD2	few	CASSLTATSGGEQFF	TGTGCCAGCAGCTTAACCGCGACTAGCGGCGGTGAGCAGTTCTTC
TRBV11-3	TRBJ2-7	-	-	CASSLVAFHEQYF	TGTGCCAGCAGCTTAGTAGCCTTCCACGAGCAGTACTTC
TRBV10-3	TRBJ2-5	-	-	CANRAGQTETQYF	TGTGCCAACAGGGCAGGGCAGACGGAGACCCAGTACTTC
TRBV7-3	TRBJ1-1	-	few	CASSKRGNTEAFF	TGTGCCAGCAGCAAGCGAGGCAACACTGAAGCTTTCTTT
TRBV18	TRBJ2-7	TRBD2	many	CASSQPASGTSGYLYEQYF	TGTGCCAGCTCCCAACCTGCTTCCGGGACTAGCGGATATCTCTACGAGCAGTACTTC
TRBV10-3	TRBJ2-7	TRBD1	few	CAISPGQAKYEQYF	TGTGCCATCAGTCCGGGACAGGCAAAGTACGAGCAGTACTTC
TRBV20-1	TRBJ2-5	-	many	CSAPDLSLWTQYF	TGCAGTGCTCCGGACCTCTCGTTGTGGACCCAGTACTTC
TRBV20-1	TRBJ2-1	-	-	CSAPPGAGEQFF	TGCAGTGCTCCCCCGGGGGCCGGTGAGCAGTTCTTC
TRBV5-5	TRBJ1-5	-	-	CASSLEGGWSNQPQHF	TGTGCCAGCAGCTTGGAGGGAGGGTGGAGCAATCAGCCCCAGCATTTT
TRBV9	TRBJ2-1	-	-	CASSVDGTTYNEQFF	TGTGCCAGCAGCGTAGACGGGACGACTTACAATGAGCAGTTCTTC
TRBV12-3/TRBV12-4	TRBJ1-4	-	few	CASSFLPGTNEKLFF	TGTGCCAGCAGTTTCCTCCCGGGTACTAATGAAAAACTGTTTTTT
TRBV6-5	TRBJ1-1	TRBD1	few	CASSYLPPGQGRYTEAFF	TGTGCCAGCAGTTACTTACCCCCGGGACAGGGTCGGTACACTGAAGCTTTCTTT
TRBV10-3	TRBJ2-3	TRBD2	-	CAISPSPGGLAASTDTQYF	TGTGCCATCAGTCCTTCCCCCGGGGGACTAGCGGCTAGCACAGATACGCAGTATTTT
TRBV7-2	TRBJ2-3	-	few	CASSLGYDTDTQYF	TGTGCCAGCAGCTTAGGTTACGACACAGATACGCAGTATTTT
TRBV7-2	TRBJ2-3	TRBD2	few	CASSRTSGRADTQYF	TGTGCCAGCAGCCGGACTAGCGGGAGGGCAGATACGCAGTATTTT
TRBV3-1	TRBJ2-1	TRBD2	-	CASSRGTSYGNEQFF	TGTGCCAGCAGCCGAGGGACTAGCTACGGGAATGAGCAGTTCTTC
TRBV6-5	TRBJ2-7	-	few	CASSYLPRVIDEQYF	TGTGCCAGCAGTTACTTACCCAGGGTGATAGACGAGCAGTACTTC
TRBV4-3	TRBJ2-1	-	few	CASSQEVGGGSRNEQFF	TGCGCCAGCAGCCAAGAGGTCGGGGGCGGGAGCCGGAATGAGCAGTTCTTC
TRBV6-2/TRBV6-3	TRBJ2-7	-	few	CASSYGVSEQYF	TGTGCCAGCAGTTACGGGGTTTCCGAGCAGTACTTC
TRBV5-3	TRBJ2-4	TRBD2	-	CARSLTSGNDLAKNIQYF	TGTGCCAGAAGCCTGACTAGCGGGAACGACTTGGCCAAAAACATTCAGTACTTC
TRBV5-1	TRBJ2-7	-	few	CASYHPGSYEQYF	TGCGCCAGCTACCATCCGGGGTCCTACGAGCAGTACTTC
TRBV2	TRBJ1-1	-	few	CASASNGGPNTEAFF	TGTGCCAGCGCCTCCAACGGGGGCCCGAACACTGAAGCTTTCTTT
TRBV6-1	TRBJ2-7	TRBD1	-	CASAPHGQDYEQYF	TGTGCCAGCGCGCCCCACGGACAGGACTACGAGCAGTACTTC
TRBV7-2	TRBJ1-5	-	many	CASSFGGAGNQPQHF	TGTGCCAGCAGCTTCGGGGGCGCGGGCAATCAGCCCCAGCATTTT
TRBV20-1	TRBJ2-2	TRBD2	-	CSAPPILASNTGELFF	TGCAGTGCTCCCCCTATACTAGCGTCGAACACCGGGGAGCTGTTTTTT
TRBV6-5	TRBJ1-5	-	few	CASSYQETNQPQHF	TGTGCCAGCAGTTACCAGGAGACCAATCAGCCCCAGCATTTT
TRBV20-1	TRBJ2-7	TRBD1	few	CSARDPWTGPSYEQYF	TGCAGTGCTAGAGATCCCTGGACAGGTCCGTCCTACGAGCAGTACTTC
TRBV2	TRBJ2-2	TRBD2	-	CASSSTSANTGELFF	TGTGCCAGCAGTTCGACTAGCGCGAACACCGGGGAGCTGTTTTTT
TRBV20-1	TRBJ1-2	-	-	CSARSVYGYTF	TGCAGTGCTAGATCGGTGTATGGCTACACCTTC
TRBV7-2	TRBJ2-2	TRBD1	-	CASSMGDRVFGELFF	TGTGCCAGCAGCATGGGGGACAGGGTATTCGGGGAGCTGTTTTTT
TRBV12-3/TRBV12-4	TRBJ2-7	TRBD1	many	CASMSRGRDEQYF	TGTGCCAGCATGAGTAGGGGGCGCGACGAGCAGTACTTC
TRBV14	TRBJ2-1	-	-	CASSQVSGYNEQFF	TGTGCCAGCAGCCAAGTAAGTGGGTACAATGAGCAGTTCTTC
TRBV9	TRBJ2-1	-	-	CASSITGPNEQFF	TGTGCCAGTTCTATAACAGGGCCCAATGAGCAGTTCTTC
TRBV7-2	TRBJ2-1	TRBD2	many	CASSLGVSGHEQFF	TGTGCCAGCAGCTTAGGTGTTAGCGGGCATGAGCAGTTCTTC
TRBV6-5	TRBJ1-1	-	few	CASSYSAGMNTEAFF	TGTGCCAGCAGTTACTCGGCAGGGATGAACACTGAAGCTTTCTTT
TRBV20-1	TRBJ1-5	TRBD1	few	CSASPGQGAGQPQHF	TGCAGTGCTTCACCGGGACAGGGGGCCGGTCAGCCCCAGCATTTT
TRBV28	TRBJ1-1	TRBD1	-	CASSLRDRGVKTEAFF	TGTGCCAGCAGTTTAAGAGACAGGGGAGTAAAAACTGAAGCTTTCTTT
TRBV2	TRBJ2-4	TRBD1	-	CTFSQSRDRAILAKNIQYF	TGTACCTTCAGCCAAAGCAGGGACAGGGCAATACTAGCCAAAAACATTCAGTACTTC
TRBV7-2	TRBJ2-2	-	many	CASSLVAPGELFF	TGTGCCAGCAGCTTAGTCGCCCCCGGGGAGCTGTTTTTT
TRBV27	TRBJ2-7	TRBD2	-	CASRASPLRGSSYEQYF	TGTGCCAGCAGAGCCTCCCCTTTGCGCGGGAGCTCCTACGAGCAGTACTTC
TRBV24-1	TRBJ2-3	TRBD2	-	CATSDPSPGGATDTQYF	TGTGCCACCAGTGATCCCTCTCCGGGGGGGGCGACAGATACGCAGTATTTT
TRBV3-1	TRBJ2-7	-	many	CASSQAGASYEQYF	TGTGCCAGCAGCCAAGCGGGAGCGTCCTACGAGCAGTACTTC
TRBV2	TRBJ2-7	TRBD1	-	CASRPRQGPYEQYF	TGTGCCAGCAGACCGAGACAGGGCCCTTACGAGCAGTACTTC
TRBV5-1	TRBJ2-7	TRBD2	few	CASSLASGGALLSEQYF	TGCGCCAGCAGCTTGGCTAGCGGGGGGGCCTTGCTATCCGAGCAGTACTTC
TRBV12-3/TRBV12-4	TRBJ2-2	TRBD1	few	CASSPYRTGVNTGELFF	TGTGCCAGCAGTCCGTACCGGACAGGGGTGAACACCGGGGAGCTGTTTTTT
TRBV4-3	TRBJ1-1	-	few	CASSQLPRTEAFF	TGCGCCAGCAGCCAACTTCCCCGCACTGAAGCTTTCTTT
TRBV3-1	TRBJ1-2	TRBD1	-	CASSPRPGTGGGGYTF	TGTGCCAGCAGCCCTCGTCCCGGGACAGGGGGCGGAGGCTACACCTTC